This T cell receptor (beta chain) was captured by sequencing in a study of T cell repertoires in cytomegalovirus infection. Study as a whole: The public TCR beta signatures pointed to both CMV infection and matching HLA type.

The length of the CDR3 is 19 residues. The germline CDR1 and CDR2 sequences are SGHTA and FQGNSA. Trimming took 0 bases from V and 6 from J; bases not matched to a gene: 15. TCRdb passed the reads through MiXCR, listing each CDR3 protein once. The sample has a few hundred thousand distinct CDR3 sequences, 40% seen once; the top ten hold 48%. This clonotype was observed a handful of times. Its antigen is unidentified. The specimen was cultured PBMCs, collected from culture after CMV antigen stimulation. The chain links TRBV7-2 to TRBJ2-5; 11 bases are shared with TRBD2. The TCR comes from a human donor in good health (CMV status not recorded). Some clones in this sample may be carry-over from other donors' samples. The CDR3 DNA sequence: TGTGCCAGCAGCTTAGCGGGTCCCCTAGCGGGAGGCCGCGGGCAGACCCAGTACTTC. Residues: CASSLAGPLAGGRGQTQYF.